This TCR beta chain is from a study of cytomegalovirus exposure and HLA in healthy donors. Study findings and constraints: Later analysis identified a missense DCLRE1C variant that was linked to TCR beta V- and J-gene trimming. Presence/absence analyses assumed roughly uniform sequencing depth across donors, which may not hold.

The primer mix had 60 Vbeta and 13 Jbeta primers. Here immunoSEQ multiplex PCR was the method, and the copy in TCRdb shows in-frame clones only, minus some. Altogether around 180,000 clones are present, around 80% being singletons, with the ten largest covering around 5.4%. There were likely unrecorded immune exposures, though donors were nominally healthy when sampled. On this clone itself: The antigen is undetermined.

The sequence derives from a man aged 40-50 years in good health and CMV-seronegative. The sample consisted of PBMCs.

As DNA, the CDR3 is TGTGCCAGCAGTTTTAGCGGGAGGATCCCAGATACGCAGTATTTT. This codes for CASSFSGRIPDTQYF. The chain links TRBV27 to TRBJ2-3, with 10 bases that match TRBD2. Per germline, CDR1 MNHEY and CDR2 SMNVEV (reference sequence). V lost 3 bases to trimming and J lost 4 bases; unmatched junction nucleotides: 4. There are 15 residues in the CDR3.